This section outlines one T cell receptor beta chain sequence together with its context. This specimen comes from a study of blood T cell repertoires in COVID-19. About the study: Samples taken during acute and convalescent COVID-19 were collected in the United States, Italy and Spain.

The CDR3 covers 15 residues. J lost 7 bases, V lost 1 base, and 8 bases had no gene match. Germline CDR1 and CDR2: MNHEY and SMNVEV (reference sequence). In the original processing: Estimates of nucleated cell counts were drawn from the amplification of reference gene primers. Produced via immunoSEQ multiplex PCR; TCRdb's table is partial and in-frame only. For V, J and clone size, that table is used; D and trimming come from the DNA. The sample has under 150,000 clones; approximately 85% are singletons. This chain uses TRBV27 with TRBJ1-1; TRBD1 aligns across 8 bases. This TCR came from a woman in her fifties or sixties with COVID-19, enrolled during active disease. The sequenced sample consisted of peripheral blood. The CDR3 region has the DNA TGTGCCAGCAGTTTATGGGCAGGGGGCGCGGATGAAGCTTTCTTT. Amino acid sequence: CASSLWAGGADEAFF.